This TCR beta chain was sequenced in a study of cytomegalovirus exposure and HLA in healthy donors (dated by TCRdb to 2017 to 2019). Some background on the complete study: According to an earlier analysis of around 600 of the donors, about 179 million T cells yielded over 90 million unique TCR beta sequences and roughly 280 Gb of sequence data. Roughly 300 gigabases of sequencing data and tens of millions of unique TCR sequences were included in an early release covering around 600 HLA-typed donors. Among the approximately 430 genotyped donors, around 81% belonged to the genetic ancestry cluster associated with self-reported Caucasian donors. The study aimed to test whether cataloging public T cell receptors could reveal signatures of past pathogen exposure. The study profiled the T cell repertoires of hundreds of subjects by immunosequencing and related them to cytomegalovirus serostatus. In addition to the first cohort of 666 subjects, a separate validation cohort of approximately 130 different subjects was used. High-throughput TCR immunosequencing, statistical association of individual TCRs with disease status, and machine learning were combined to predict cytomegalovirus infection status. To study patterns of TCR occurrence, a later analysis re-analyzed previously published TCR beta repertoires from several hundred donors and added high-resolution HLA genotyping. In the later analysis, no new phenotypic data were used to find candidate immune exposures; instead, reliance was placed on TCR beta sequences and their occurrence across donors. In an earlier analysis of more than 550 of the donors, high-throughput TCR beta sequencing was used to judge whether each TCR beta V gene segment behaved as functional or pseudogenic. Alongside the repertoire data, information on donor age, sex, ethnicity and CMV serostatus was compiled. In a later genetic analysis, genome-wide SNP genotypes for 398 of the 666 donors were used, and that subset was treated as a discovery cohort. All discovery cohort repertoires had been generated using a single sequencing platform. HLA typing included class I and class II loci at four-digit resolution. The number of donors typed differed by locus, with roughly 629-640 for A, B, C, DRB1 and DQB1, 522 for DQA1, 600 to 610 for DPA1, and 400 to 490 for DPB1. A handful of DR-DQ haplotypes were treated as single units for association and clustering because of strong linkage in the cohort. Across 398 genotyped donors of the cohort, an average of approximately 220,000 unique TCR beta nucleotide sequences per donor were sequenced, and 15% to 20% of those sequences were non-productive. Study-wide conclusions, independent of this receptor: A further reported finding was that TCR beta sequences accurately predicted the HLA-A and HLA-B alleles for most subjects in the first cohort. Across donors, most TCR sequences were observed very rarely, whereas some public TCRs were present in many individuals. The authors suggested that the approach could potentially be generalized to other disease states and immunological phenotypes. In a later analysis, TCR association rates were found to vary across HLA loci, with the most associated TCRs seen for DRB1 alleles and the fewest for HLA-C alleles. HLA typing was unavailable for some donors at each locus, so association tests used only the typed subset. The cohort was sequenced for TCR beta chains only, and without alpha or paired-chain data the features that could be detected were limited. According to a later analysis, most CMV-associated TCR beta chains appeared to be HLA-restricted, and the HLA associations seemed to be driven largely by CMV exposure. Cytomegalovirus status was reported to be diagnosed by the classifier with high specificity and sensitivity in both the original and validation cohorts. In a later analysis, HLA-associated TCR beta chains showed more clonal expansion and lower generation probabilities than non-associated chains that were equally common. When HLA alleles, especially DR and DQ, strongly co-occurred, attributing TCR associations to individual alleles was difficult. A later genetic analysis reported fewer N-insertions in productive TCRs among donors in an Asian-associated ancestry cluster than the approximately 670-donor mean. Immune exposure information for the cohort was limited to CMV serostatus. Roughly uniform sequencing depth across donors was assumed in presence/absence analyses, although this assumption may not hold. In vitro tests confirmed that a few of the cytomegalovirus-associated TCR beta chains recognize cytomegalovirus antigens. A cluster of highly shared sequence variants was judged likely to represent a technical artifact of the sequencing pipeline. In a later genetic analysis, a missense DCLRE1C variant was associated with V-gene and J-gene trimming of TCR beta chains, and the association was replicated in an independent cohort. A total of about 180 TCR beta chains were listed by the study as associated with cytomegalovirus. Linkage disequilibrium might explain the correlated functional status among segregating V segments, but an unknown experimental factor could not be excluded. An earlier analysis of approximately 530 of the donors showed that most TCR beta V segments appeared in productive rearrangements either about 87% or about 30% of the time, which broadly matched IMGT annotations. Seventeen rarely observed V segments, including chromosome 9 orphons, were excluded from the earlier analysis of about 500 of the donors because counts were too low. Several of the top co-occurrence clusters appeared to be linked to parvovirus B19, influenza, CMV and Epstein-Barr virus, according to a later analysis. In a later analysis, some 17,000 TCR beta sequences were associated with specific HLA alleles at a false discovery rate of 0.05.

In total, approximately 700 healthy bone marrow donors made up the cohort. At the time of sampling, every cohort member was nominally healthy, though immune exposures that went unrecorded were likely present. The donor tested CMV seropositive, placing the donor among the 289 seropositive members of the cohort. Each donor provided a peripheral blood sample, and peripheral blood mononuclear cells were used for TCR beta sequencing. The Qiagen DNeasy Blood Extraction Kit was used to extract genomic DNA from the blood cell samples. As to this clone: There is no known antigen for this receptor. No base qualities exist here, and no much larger clone lies one base off it.

To prepare the library, the immunoSEQ multiplex PCR assay was applied. For the multiplex PCR, a mixture combining 60 forward primers for TCR Vbeta segments and 13 reverse primers for TCR Jbeta segments was used. The CDR3 region of rearranged TCR beta genes was amplified from genomic DNA by a multiplex PCR assay. On the Illumina HiSeq System, the amplified TCR beta libraries were sequenced as 87-base-pair reads. The paper's processing steps were these. In a later analysis, some 80 million unique TCR beta chains were counted across the approximately 620 repertoires, and roughly 10 million of these chains were shared by at least two donors. Raw reads were error-corrected and collapsed into unique sequences with a nearest-neighbor algorithm that merged closely related sequences to remove PCR and sequencing errors. To assign V, D and J gene segments, CDR3 sequences were aligned to IMGT reference sequences. For a sequence to be retained, a match of at least six nucleotides to both a V gene segment and a J gene segment was required. A rearrangement was called productive if the CDR3 had no stop codons and remained in frame with V and J, and every other rearrangement was called non-productive. CDR3 was defined according to IMGT convention as the region running from the second conserved V-encoded cysteine to the conserved J-encoded phenylalanine. The earlier analysis of 500 to 600 of the donors excluded sequences that lacked an unambiguous match to a single V gene segment. An earlier analysis of approximately 590 of the donors called V segments functional above 56.7% productive rearrangements and segregating when the between-donor standard deviation exceeded 5%. A statistical classification framework was built for diagnosing cytomegalovirus status from the catalog of TCR beta chain sequences. V and J gene assignment, in a later analysis, came from comparing TCR nucleotide sequences with IMGT/GENE-DB human TR gene sequences. A later analysis assigned CDR3 sequences and most-parsimonious VDJ recombination scenarios with the TCRdist pipeline. A later analysis defined each TCR beta chain by its CDR3 amino acid sequence plus V-gene family, and excluded reads lacking a unique V-gene family. In a later analysis, 450 to 600 highly shared, low-generation-probability nucleotide sequences were removed to address suspected cross-contamination and a sequencing artifact. A later analysis calculated a clonal expansion index for each public chain from normalized within-repertoire ranks of inferred template counts. A later analysis computed generation probabilities with a VDJ recombination model fitted to out-of-frame rearrangements, and checked the results against IGoR. In a later analysis, hypergeometric tests were used to score TCR-TCR, TCR-HLA and TCR-CMV co-occurrence, with a repertoire-size bias correction applied to TCR pairs. In a later analysis, false discovery rates were estimated by permuting HLA or CMV assignments 20 times. In a later analysis, co-occurring TCRs were grouped with DBSCAN, and TCRdist sequence similarity was added when clustering was performed within HLA-allele-positive subsets. Repertoires with fewer than 30,000 or more than 120,000 public chains, plus five repertoires with anomalous nucleotide sharing, were excluded from co-occurrence clustering. The immuneACCESS repertoire file appears here via TCRdb, limited to in-frame rearrangements. These files lack a portion of the clones; in checked studies, under half of the deficit traces to unresolved V genes, and the cause of the others is not known. That table furnishes V, J and clone size, whereas the DNA furnished D and trimming. A total of 110,000 or so clones appear in this sample, under 80% of them only once. Roughly 12% of the sample is held by the ten biggest clonotypes.

Input material: PBMCs. This receptor was taken from a woman in her forties or fifties in good health and CMV-seropositive.

The sequence in DNA is TGTGCCAGCCGACGACTAGAGGTGTGGACCGGGGAGCTGTTTTTT. It translates as CASRRLEVWTGELFF. The chain employs TRBV28 and TRBJ2-2; the D gene is perhaps TRBD2, from 6 matching bases. The germline V gene encodes CDR1 MDHEN and CDR2 SYDVKM. Its CDR3 holds 15 amino acids, cysteine through phenylalanine. CDR3 DNA only is kept here, 45 bases in frame from base 1. Relative to germline, V is 8 bases shorter and J is 5 bases shorter, with 18 bases between their ends.